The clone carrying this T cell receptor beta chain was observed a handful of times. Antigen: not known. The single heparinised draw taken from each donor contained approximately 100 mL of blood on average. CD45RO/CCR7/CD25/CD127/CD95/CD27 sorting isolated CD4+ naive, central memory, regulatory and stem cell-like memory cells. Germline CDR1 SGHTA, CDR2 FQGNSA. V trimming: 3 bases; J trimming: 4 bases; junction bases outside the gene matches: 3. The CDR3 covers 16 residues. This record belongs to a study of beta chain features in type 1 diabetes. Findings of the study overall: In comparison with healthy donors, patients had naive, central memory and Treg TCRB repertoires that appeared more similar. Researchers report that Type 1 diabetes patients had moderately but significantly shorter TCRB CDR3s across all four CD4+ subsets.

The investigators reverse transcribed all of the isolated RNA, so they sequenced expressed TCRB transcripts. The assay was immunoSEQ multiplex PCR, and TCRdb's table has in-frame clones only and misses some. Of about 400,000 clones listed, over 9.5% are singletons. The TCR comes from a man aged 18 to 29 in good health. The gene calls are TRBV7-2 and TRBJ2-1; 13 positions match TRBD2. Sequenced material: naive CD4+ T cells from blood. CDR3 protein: CASSFQGLAGYNEQFF. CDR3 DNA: TGTGCCAGCAGCTTTCAGGGACTAGCGGGGTACAATGAGCAGTTCTTC.